These T cell receptor beta chains were read from a single sample in a study of T cells in Graves' hyperthyroidism and ophthalmopathy. TCRdb redid the calling of the multiplex PCR reads with MiXCR, one entry per CDR3 protein. The sample lists roughly 530,000 distinct CDR3 sequences, approximately 17% occurring once. The sample taken for sequencing was blood. The receptor source for this set is a woman under 30 with Graves' ophthalmopathy. Both conserved end residues are trimmed from each CDR3.

J gene | V gene | CDR3 protein
TRBJ2-1 | TRBV11-2 | ASSLGTGLSYNEQF
TRBJ2-7 | TRBV7-9 | ASSADKYEQY
TRBJ2-7 | TRBV4-2 | ASSQGASGRSYEQY
TRBJ1-4 | TRBV27 | ASSYDPQGVREKLF
TRBJ2-2 | TRBV4-3 | ASSQDPQGSSAGELF
TRBJ1-1 | TRBV19 | ASGIMATKNTEAF
TRBJ1-4 | TRBV27 | ASSFMGGTNEKLF
TRBJ1-1 | TRBV13 | ASSPEQGTNPEAF
TRBJ2-1 | TRBV3-1 | ASSQEFSGAYNEQF
TRBJ2-5 | TRBV28 | ATSSDRVEETQY
TRBJ2-7 | TRBV7-9 | ASSMSGYEQY
TRBJ1-5 | TRBV20-1 | SAGGGAQGNQPQH
TRBJ2-2 | TRBV28 | ASSMGLAGKTGELF
TRBJ2-1 | TRBV20-1 | SAGEGADNEQF
TRBJ2-6 | TRBV28 | ASSSFQSGANVLT
TRBJ2-7 | TRBV4-1 | ASSRAPFWSYEQY
TRBJ1-2 | TRBV6-1 | AIKIGTGDDGYT
TRBJ2-5 | TRBV12-3/TRBV12-4 | ASTKQGGVETQY
TRBJ2-1 | TRBV6-1 | ASSLDRSSYNEQF
TRBJ2-1 | TRBV11-3 | ASSPGGLAASSYNEQF
TRBJ2-5 | TRBV3-1 | ASRRLAGGRLETQY
TRBJ1-1 | TRBV4-3 | ASSQDQANTEAF
TRBJ2-2 | TRBV2 | ASRGRGVIGELF
TRBJ2-7 | TRBV27 | ASSNTPTGKEQY
TRBJ2-7 | TRBV27 | ASSLTYPSYEQY
TRBJ1-3 | TRBV9 | ASSGTGQGETGNTIY
TRBJ1-2 | TRBV20-1 | SAREGGLSNYGYT
TRBJ1-5 | TRBV24-1 | ATSDGGRNQPQH
TRBJ1-2 | TRBV6-1 | ASSESRGSGYT
TRBJ2-5 | TRBV6-1 | ASSEAVYFQETQY
TRBJ2-1 | TRBV6-1 | ASSPRLAAYNEQF
TRBJ2-1 | TRBV6-5 | ASSYTSSRKRGSSYNEQF
TRBJ1-6 | TRBV28 | ASSPPIHNSPLH
TRBJ2-5 | TRBV7-9 | ATDLGETQY
TRBJ2-1 | TRBV9 | ASSVLLANNEQF
TRBJ1-1 | TRBV6-2/TRBV6-3 | ASKEWTLNTEAF
TRBJ1-1 | TRBV25-1 | ASSEFLSYDSRPMNTEAF
TRBJ1-4 | TRBV11-2 | ASSLEKGVKLF
TRBJ2-1 | TRBV6-6 | ASSYSTPLTDNEQF
TRBJ1-2 | TRBV6-1 | ANSDFVGYT
TRBJ1-4 | TRBV5-5 | ASRPGPRAEKLF
TRBJ1-4 | TRBV29-1 | SVVQNEKLF
TRBJ2-7 | TRBV24-1 | ATSDPGQGAYEQY
TRBJ2-3 | TRBV9 | ASSLRQSSTDTQY
TRBJ1-3 | TRBV30 | AWSSGNTIY
TRBJ1-2 | TRBV28 | ASSLKAGRNYGYT
TRBJ2-1 | TRBV30 | AWSVSSGGANEQF
TRBJ1-1 | TRBV5-8 | ASSFQGMGNTEAF